This T cell receptor (beta chain) was identified during a study of CD8 T cells in ankylosing spondylitis. Overall study results and limits: Some motif variants were previously reported in reactive arthritis synovial fluid and blood.

Quantitative 5'-RACE with molecular barcodes produced the TCR beta libraries. Via MiXCR, TCRdb re-called the 5' RACE reads, giving one row per CDR3 protein. The table lists 120,000 to 150,000 distinct CDR3 sequences, 7% to 10% of them singletons, with 6% to 9.5% in the top ten. Germline lookup yields CDR1 LGHNA and CDR2 YSLEER. V gave up 2 bases and J gave up 2 bases, with 8 bases separating them. The CDR3 totals 14 residues. This clonotype was detected ten times or more. The antigen is unknown. The V call is TRBV4-3, the J call TRBJ2-3; D is undetermined. This receptor was obtained from a male donor with ankylosing spondylitis. Material for sequencing was synovial fluid, either unsorted or a sorted T cell fraction (not recorded which). The CDR3 coding sequence is TGCGCCAGCAGCCAACTGGGAATCACAGATACGCAGTATTTT. Translated: CASSQLGITDTQYF.